These 19 T cell receptor beta chains were sequenced from one sample in a study of spatial heterogeneity in lung cancer. Time point given: blood at routine non-recurrence follow-up after resection. MiXCR, run by TCRdb on the 5' RACE reads, gives a single entry per CDR3 protein. This sample yields fewer than 20,000 distinct CDR3 sequences, of which 7% to 10% are seen a single time; around 20% belongs to the top ten. Sequenced here: PBMCs, sampled at follow-up. Source of these receptors: a male donor with early-stage non-small cell lung cancer.

This chain joins TRBV20-1 and TRBJ2-7, with 13 nucleotides matching TRBD2. CDR1 is DFQATT, CDR2 SNEGSKA, per germline (reference sequence). CDR3 length: 15 amino acids. J lost 2 bases, V lost 3 bases, and 4 bases had no gene match. CDR3 residues: CSARGTSGDTYEQYF. The CDR3 coding sequence is TGCAGTGCTAGGGGGACTAGCGGGGACACCTACGAGCAGTACTTC.

This clonotype was observed at least ten times. This chain uses TRBV2 with TRBJ1-2, with a weak D call TRBD1 (6 bases). In germline, CDR1 is SNHLY, CDR2 FYNNEI. V was shortened by 3 bases and J by 4 bases, with 12 bases between the two germline ends. The CDR3 is 14 amino acids. The CDR3 loop reads CASSETGKAYGYTF. The CDR3 DNA is TGTGCCAGCAGTGAGACAGGCAAAGCCTATGGCTACACCTTC.

The sample holds many counts of this clonotype. V usage is TRBV20-1 and J usage is TRBJ2-7, with D possibly TRBD2 on 6 matching bases. CDR3 length equals 12 residues. V dropped 3 bases and J dropped 7 bases, with 13 bases sitting between them. Looked up from germline, CDR1 is DFQATT and CDR2 is SNEGSKA (reference sequence). CDR3 sequence reads: CSARGLHSEQYF. The CDR3 DNA sequence: TGCAGTGCTAGGGGACTCCACTCGGAGCAGTACTTC.

V gene TRBV6-6 combines with J gene TRBJ2-7; TRBD1 is a possible D gene (6 bases). Germline CDR1 is MNHNY and CDR2 is SVGAGI (reference sequence). This CDR3 is 15 amino acids long. V was pared by 0 bases and J by 1 base, with 10 bases between. The DNA for the CDR3 is TGTGCCAGCAGTTACTCGACACAGGGTTCCTACGAGCAGTACTTC. As protein: CASSYSTQGSYEQYF.

This clonotype was recorded many times. The CDR3 DNA reads as TGTGCCAGCTCCACCCGACGCACTGAAGCTTTCTTT. Translating it yields CASSTRRTEAFF. This chain joins TRBV11-2 and TRBJ1-1, with D hard to call. Trimming shortened V by 8 bases and J by 4 bases, and 11 bases separated the two germline ends. Germline CDR1 reads SGHAT; CDR2 reads FQNNGV. This CDR3 has 12 residues.

This clonotype is categorized as medium-sized. This chain uses TRBV5-1 with TRBJ1-1; 8 bases fit TRBD1. J gave up 0 bases and V 2 bases, and 3 bases lay outside the gene matches. CDR1 and CDR2 (germline): SGHRS, YFSETQ. The CDR3 has 15 amino acids. CDR3 loop: CASSFPDRVNTEAFF. The DNA for the CDR3 is TGCGCCAGCAGCTTCCCGGACAGGGTGAACACTGAAGCTTTCTTT.

This clonotype was detected many times. The V call is TRBV2, the J call TRBJ2-2; D is ambiguous. This CDR3 comprises 13 residues. CDR1 is SNHLY, CDR2 FYNNEI, per germline. The V gene lost 8 bases and the J gene lost 5 bases, with 12 bases spanning the gap. CDR3 protein: CASVEGRTGELFF. In DNA form, the CDR3 reads TGTGCCAGCGTTGAAGGACGGACCGGGGAGCTGTTTTTT.

There are many counts of this clonotype. The rearrangement links TRBV10-3 to TRBJ2-1, with 9 bases identical to TRBD1. Trimming took 8 bases from V and 7 from J; bases not matched to a gene: 0. CDR3 length: 11 amino acids. Germline V gene data show CDR1 as ENHRY and CDR2 as SYGVKD. The CDR3 DNA reads TGTGCCATCGGGACAGGGAATGAGCAGTTCTTC. It codes for CAIGTGNEQFF.

The table lists this clonotype with many counts. The genes are TRBV5-4 and TRBJ1-2; the D gene is possibly TRBD1 (5 bases). The V gene lost 5 bases and the J gene lost 4 bases, with 15 bases spanning the gap. The germline gives CDR1 SGHNT, CDR2 YYREEE (reference sequence). This CDR3 comprises 14 residues. The CDR3 DNA reads as TGTGCCAGCAGGAATATGGGTCAGGGCTATGGCTACACCTTC. Translating it yields CASRNMGQGYGYTF.

The chain carries TRBV30 and TRBJ2-6; D is possibly TRBD1 or TRBD2 (5 bases each). Germline V CDR1 and CDR2: GTSNPN, SVGIG (reference sequence). The CDR3 is 16 amino acids. V shed 4 bases and J shed 0 bases, with 13 bases lying between them. CDR3 loop: CAWTYDGASGANVLTF. The CDR3 DNA reads TGTGCCTGGACCTACGACGGGGCCTCTGGGGCCAACGTCCTGACTTTC.

Only a few counts were recorded for this clonotype. The rearrangement uses TRBV7-2 and TRBJ2-2; a weak D match, TRBD1 (5 bases). Germline V lookup: CDR1 SGHTA, CDR2 FQGNSA. The V and J ends lost 1 base and 1 base respectively, with 10 bases between them. The CDR3 has 16 residues. CDR3: CASSLVGRENTGELFF. CDR3 sequence (DNA): TGTGCCAGCAGCTTAGTAGGCAGGGAGAACACCGGGGAGCTGTTTTTT.

This clonotype was recorded at least ten times. The chain employs TRBV27 and TRBJ2-6, with D possibly TRBD2 on 5 matching bases. From germline, CDR1 is MNHEY and CDR2 SMNVEV (reference sequence). Trimming shortened V by 1 base and J by 2 bases, and 6 bases separated the two germline ends. The CDR3 is 15 residues long. The CDR3 sequence: CASSLFGAGANVLTF. The CDR3 DNA is TGTGCCAGCAGTTTATTCGGGGCTGGGGCCAACGTCCTGACTTTC. The whole variable domain, filled in from reference TRBV27 and TRBJ2-6, reads EAQVTQNPRYLITVTGKKLTVTCSQNMNHEYMSWYRQDPGLGLRQIYYSMNVEVTDKGDVPEGYKVSRKEKRNFPLILESPSPNQTSLYFCASSLFGAGANVLTFGAGSRLTVL.

This clonotype showed up many times. V gene TRBV28 combines with J gene TRBJ1-5; the D gene is possibly TRBD1 (5 bases). The length of the CDR3 is 16 residues. Trimming removed 5 bases at V and 0 bases at J, with 14 bases between. Per the germline V gene, CDR1 is MDHEN and CDR2 is SYDVKM. The CDR3 reads CASSPGGGYSNQPQHF. The CDR3 bases are TGTGCCAGCAGTCCCGGGGGGGGTTATAGCAATCAGCCCCAGCATTTT. Together with reference TRBV28 and TRBJ1-5, the CDR3 gives the full variable domain: DVKVTQSSRYLVKRTGEKVFLECVQDMDHENMFWYRQDPGLGLRLIYFSYDVKMKEKGDIPEGYSVSREKKERFSLILESASTNQTSMYLCASSPGGGYSNQPQHFGDGTRLSIL.

This clonotype was detected ten times or more. The chain couples TRBV24-1 to TRBJ2-1; 13 bases line up with TRBD2. This CDR3 has 17 residues. Trimming took 4 bases from V and 3 from J; bases not matched to a gene: 5. Germline-derived CDR1 and CDR2 are KGHDR and SFDVKD. DNA of the CDR3: TGTGCCACCAGTGAGACTCGGACTAGCGGGAGCTACAATGAGCAGTTCTTC. Protein product: CATSETRTSGSYNEQFF.

There are many counts of this clonotype. The CDR3: CASSSQGAVNQPQHF. In DNA, the CDR3 is TGTGCCAGCAGCTCACAGGGGGCGGTCAATCAGCCCCAGCATTTT. The rearrangement joins TRBV7-2 to TRBJ1-5; TRBD1 agrees at 9 bases. Germline CDR1 and CDR2: SGHTA and FQGNSA. J was trimmed by 3 bases and V by 4 bases; bases with no gene match: 4. This CDR3 has 15 residues.

This clonotype was seen many times. This CDR3 reads CASRGGRADTQYF. CDR3 sequence (DNA): TGTGCCAGCAGGGGGGGTAGGGCAGATACGCAGTATTTT. This chain connects TRBV28 to TRBJ2-3; D might be TRBD2 (6 bases). Germline V gives CDR1 MDHEN, CDR2 SYDVKM. The CDR3 length is 13 residues. The V end lost 6 bases, the J end lost 4 bases, and 11 bases lay between the germline ends.

This clonotype was counted at least ten times. The V and J genes are TRBV5-1 and TRBJ1-1; 7 bases are shared with TRBD1. This CDR3 has 14 amino acids. Germline CDR1 SGHRS, CDR2 YFSETQ. V shed 0 bases, J shed 5 bases, and the junction held 4 bases outside the gene matches. CDR3 bases: TGCGCCAGCAGCTTGGCCGAGGGGGCTACTGAAGCTTTCTTT. Translating it yields CASSLAEGATEAFF. Drawing the rest from reference TRBV5-1 and TRBJ1-1, the complete variable domain is KAGVTQTPRYLIKTRGQQVTLSCSPISGHRSVSWYQQTPGQGLQFLFEYFSETQRNKGNFPGRFSGRQFSNSRSEMNVSTLELGDSALYLCASSLAEGATEAFFGQGTRLTVV.

This clonotype was observed many times. The chain is built from TRBV4-3 and TRBJ2-7; 10 positions agree with TRBD1. The CDR3 has 14 amino acids. Germline V gives CDR1 LGHNA, CDR2 YSLEER. V lost 5 bases and J lost 3; bases outside the gene matches: 4. CDR3 DNA: TGCGCCAGCAGCGCCGGGACAGGGGTCTACGAGCAGTACTTC. This sequence encodes CASSAGTGVYEQYF.

In its sample, this clonotype was seen once. The V and J genes are TRBV29-1 and TRBJ1-2, with 10 bases fitting TRBD1. The CDR3 sequence is 13 residues long. J lost 3 bases, V lost 7 bases, and 5 bases had no gene match. The germline V gene encodes CDR1 SQVTM and CDR2 ANQGSEA. This CDR3 reads CSAWTGGDYGYTF. The DNA for the CDR3 is TGCAGCGCCTGGACAGGGGGGGACTATGGCTACACCTTC. Full variable domain (outside the CDR3, taken from reference TRBV29-1 and TRBJ1-2): SAVISQKPSRDICQRGTSLTIQCQVDSQVTMMFWYRQQPGQSLTLIATANQGSEATYESGFVIDKFPISRPNLTFSTLTVSNMSPEDSSIYLCSAWTGGDYGYTFGSGTRLTVV.